The next 5 T cell receptor beta chains were all read from a single sample in a study of blood T cell repertoires in COVID-19 (dated by TCRdb to 2018 to 2021). Library method: the immunoSEQ multiplex PCR assay. Held by TCRdb, this immuneACCESS table contains in-frame sequences only and omits some clones. Under half of the omission traces to an unresolved V gene where checked; the cause of the rest is unknown. The sample records 250,000 to 350,000 clones, 70% to 90% of which are singletons. The ten largest clones capture roughly 5.2% of the sample. The specimen was PBMCs or T cells enriched from blood (not recorded which). Receptor source: a woman between 25 and 40 years old who had recovered from COVID-19.

CDR3 sequence (DNA): TGTGCCAGCAGCCAAGATCGGGACAGGGGGCATAGTACTGGCTACACCTTC. Residues: CASSQDRDRGHSTGYTF. The V call is TRBV3-1 (or the pseudogene TRBV3-2), the J call TRBJ1-2; TRBD1 matches 12 bases. Germline assignment: CDR1 LGHDT and CDR2 YNNKEL (reference sequence). The CDR3 length is 17 residues. The V and J ends lost 0 bases and 7 bases, in that order; junction bases with no gene match: 9.

The chain is built from TRBV9 and TRBJ1-6; D not certain. This CDR3 is 16 amino acids long. Germline lookup yields CDR1 SGDLS and CDR2 YYNGEE. The germline V and J ends were trimmed by 2 bases and 9 bases, with 18 bases remaining between them. In nucleotides, the CDR3 is TGTGCCAGCAGCGTTCTGCCCGACCCAGGCCCTTCACCCCTCCACTTT. Residues: CASSVLPDPGPSPLHF.

The chain recombines TRBV10-2 with TRBJ1-2; D ambiguous. V lost 8 bases to trimming and J lost 3 bases, with 13 bases between them. The CDR3 contains 13 residues. Germline V CDR1 and CDR2: WSHSY, SAAADI. CDR3 sequence reads: CASQAGRDYGYTF. DNA for the CDR3: TGCGCCAGCCAGGCGGGCCGGGACTATGGCTACACCTTC.

This chain links TRBV3-1 (or the pseudogene TRBV3-2) with TRBJ2-3, with 11 bases lining up with TRBD2. There are 15 residues in the CDR3. Germline assignment: CDR1 LGHDT and CDR2 YNNKEL (reference sequence). Trimming cost V 2 bases and J 7 bases; bases outside gene matches: 5. The CDR3 DNA reads as TGTGCCAGCAGCCAACTAGCGGGGGGAGGGAATACGCAGTATTTT. It yields the protein CASSQLAGGGNTQYF.

The chain uses TRBV6-5 and TRBJ1-1, with 9 bases that match TRBD1. The CDR3 has 14 amino acids. Germline lookup yields CDR1 MNHEY and CDR2 SVGAGI. J gave up 5 bases and V 4 bases, and 5 bases lay outside the gene matches. CDR3 nucleotide sequence: TGTGCCAGCAGTTTACAGGGGGCAAGGACTGAAGCTTTCTTT. This encodes CASSLQGARTEAFF.